This T cell receptor beta chain comes out of a study of blood T cell repertoires in COVID-19. TCRdb's copy holds only in-frame clones and misses some; the assay was immunoSEQ multiplex PCR. Among over 200,000 clones listed, 87% were seen once. Trimming stripped 1 base from V and 10 bases from J, with 10 bases between. The CDR3 spans 12 residues. CDR1 is LNHDA and CDR2 is SQIVND in the germline V gene (reference sequence). Sequencing was performed on peripheral blood. The genes are TRBV19 and TRBJ1-1; weak D call: TRBD1 (6 bases). This TCR came from a middle-aged man with active or convalescent COVID-19. CDR3 DNA sequence: TGTGCCAGTAGTATAGGGACAGTCGGAGCTTTCTTT. It translates to CASSIGTVGAFF.